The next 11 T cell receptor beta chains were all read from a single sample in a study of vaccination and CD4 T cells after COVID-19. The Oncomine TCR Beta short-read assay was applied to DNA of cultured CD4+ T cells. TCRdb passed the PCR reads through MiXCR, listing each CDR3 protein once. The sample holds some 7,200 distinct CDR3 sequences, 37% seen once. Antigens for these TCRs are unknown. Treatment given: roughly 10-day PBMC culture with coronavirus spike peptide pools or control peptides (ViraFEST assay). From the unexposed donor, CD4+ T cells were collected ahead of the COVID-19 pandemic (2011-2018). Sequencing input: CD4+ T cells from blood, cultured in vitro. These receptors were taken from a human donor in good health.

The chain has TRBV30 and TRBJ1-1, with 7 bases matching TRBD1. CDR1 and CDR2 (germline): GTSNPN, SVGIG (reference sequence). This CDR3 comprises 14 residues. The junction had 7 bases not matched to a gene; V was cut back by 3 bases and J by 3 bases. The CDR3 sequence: CAWSHHRGYTEAFF. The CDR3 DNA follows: TGTGCCTGGAGCCATCACAGGGGATACACTGAAGCTTTCTTT.

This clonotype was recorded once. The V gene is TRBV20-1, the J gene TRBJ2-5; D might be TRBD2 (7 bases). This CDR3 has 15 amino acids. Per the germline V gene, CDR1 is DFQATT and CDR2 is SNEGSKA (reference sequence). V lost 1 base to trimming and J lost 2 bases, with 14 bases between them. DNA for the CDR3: TGCAGTGCTAGAGGGGGGGGGCTCCCACAAGAGACCCAGTACTTC. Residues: CSARGGGLPQETQYF.

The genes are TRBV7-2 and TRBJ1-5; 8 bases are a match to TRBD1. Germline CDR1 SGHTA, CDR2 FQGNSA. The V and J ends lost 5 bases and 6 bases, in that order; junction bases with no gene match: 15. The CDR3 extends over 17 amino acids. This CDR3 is CASSPYGQGGGAQPQHF. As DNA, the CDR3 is TGTGCCAGCAGCCCCTACGGACAGGGCGGAGGGGCTCAGCCCCAGCATTTT.

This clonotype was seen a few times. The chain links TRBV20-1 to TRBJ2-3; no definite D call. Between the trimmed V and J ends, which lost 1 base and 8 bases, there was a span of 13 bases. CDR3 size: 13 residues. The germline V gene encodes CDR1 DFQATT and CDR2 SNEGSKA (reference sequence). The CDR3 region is CSARVLFLRTQYF. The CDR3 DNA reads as TGCAGTGCTAGAGTATTGTTCCTCCGTACGCAGTATTTT.

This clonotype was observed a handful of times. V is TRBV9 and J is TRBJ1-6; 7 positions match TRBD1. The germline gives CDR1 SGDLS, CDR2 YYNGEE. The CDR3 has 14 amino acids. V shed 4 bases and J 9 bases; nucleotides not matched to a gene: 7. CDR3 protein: CASSQGGRISPLHF. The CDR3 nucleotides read TGTGCCAGCAGCCAAGGGGGCCGGATTTCACCCCTCCACTTT.

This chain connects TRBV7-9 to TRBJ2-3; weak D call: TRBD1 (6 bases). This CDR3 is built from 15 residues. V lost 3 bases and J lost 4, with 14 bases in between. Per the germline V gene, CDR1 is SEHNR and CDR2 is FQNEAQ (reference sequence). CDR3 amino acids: CASSFITGSADTQYF. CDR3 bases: TGTGCCAGCAGCTTTATTACAGGGTCCGCAGATACGCAGTATTTT.

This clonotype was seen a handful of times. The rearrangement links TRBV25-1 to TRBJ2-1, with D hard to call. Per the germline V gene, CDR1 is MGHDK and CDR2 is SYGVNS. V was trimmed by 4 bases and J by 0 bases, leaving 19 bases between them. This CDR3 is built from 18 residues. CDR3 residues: CASSGSLGRLGSYNEQFF. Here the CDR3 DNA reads TGTGCCAGCAGTGGAAGTTTGGGTCGCCTAGGCTCCTACAATGAGCAGTTCTTC.

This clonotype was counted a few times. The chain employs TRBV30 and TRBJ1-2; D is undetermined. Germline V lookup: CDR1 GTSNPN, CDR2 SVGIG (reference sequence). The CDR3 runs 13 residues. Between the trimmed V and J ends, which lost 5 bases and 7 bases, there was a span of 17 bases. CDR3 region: CAWAKALTGGYTF. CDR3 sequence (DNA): TGTGCCTGGGCCAAGGCCCTTACGGGTGGCTACACCTTC.

The chain's CDR3 is CASIDRINYGYTF. In DNA, the CDR3 is TGTGCCAGCATCGACAGAATTAACTATGGCTACACCTTC. The chain joins TRBV28 to TRBJ1-2, with TRBD1 as a possible D gene (5 bases). V lost 7 bases and J lost 1, with 10 bases in between. CDR1 and CDR2 from the germline V gene are MDHEN and SYDVKM. This CDR3 region has 13 residues.

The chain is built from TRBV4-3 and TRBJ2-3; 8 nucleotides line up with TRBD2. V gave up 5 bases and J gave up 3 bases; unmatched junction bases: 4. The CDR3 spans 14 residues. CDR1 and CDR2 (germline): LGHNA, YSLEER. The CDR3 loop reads CASSFQRGTDTQYF. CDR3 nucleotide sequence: TGCGCCAGCAGCTTCCAGCGGGGGACAGATACGCAGTATTTT.

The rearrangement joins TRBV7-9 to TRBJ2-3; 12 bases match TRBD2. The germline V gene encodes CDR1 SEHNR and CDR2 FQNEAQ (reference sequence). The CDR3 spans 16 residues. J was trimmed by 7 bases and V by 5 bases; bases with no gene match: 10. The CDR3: CASSPPGLAGLHTQYF. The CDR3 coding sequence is TGTGCCAGCAGCCCTCCGGGACTAGCGGGTTTGCATACGCAGTATTTT.